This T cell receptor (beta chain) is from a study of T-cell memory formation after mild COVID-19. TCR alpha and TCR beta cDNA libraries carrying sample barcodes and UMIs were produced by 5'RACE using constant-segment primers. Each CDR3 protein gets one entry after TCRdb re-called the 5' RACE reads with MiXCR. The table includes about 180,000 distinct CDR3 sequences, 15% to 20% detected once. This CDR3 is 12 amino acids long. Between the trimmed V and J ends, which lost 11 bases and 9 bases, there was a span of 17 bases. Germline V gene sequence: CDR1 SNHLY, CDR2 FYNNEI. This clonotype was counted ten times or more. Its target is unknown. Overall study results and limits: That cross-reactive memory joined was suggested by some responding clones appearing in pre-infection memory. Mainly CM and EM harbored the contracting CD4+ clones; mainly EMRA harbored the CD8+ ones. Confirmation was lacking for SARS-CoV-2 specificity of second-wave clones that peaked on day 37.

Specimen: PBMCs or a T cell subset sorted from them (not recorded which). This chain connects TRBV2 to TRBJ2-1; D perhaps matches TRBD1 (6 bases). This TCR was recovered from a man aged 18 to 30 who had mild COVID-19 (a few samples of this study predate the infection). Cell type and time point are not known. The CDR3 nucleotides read TGTGCCGGCCGGCCCCAGGGGCCTGAGCAGTTCTTC. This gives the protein CAGRPQGPEQFF.